This T cell receptor beta chain derives from a study of blood T cell repertoires in COVID-19. Germline loops: CDR1 LGHDT, CDR2 YNNKEL (reference sequence). The CDR3 runs 16 residues. V lost 4 bases and J 2 bases, leaving 15 bases between the germline ends. Some clones are missing from TCRdb's copy, which holds only in-frame ones; the method was immunoSEQ multiplex PCR. The sample yields about 200,000 clones, 87% seen once. This sequence originates from a woman in her 30s who had recovered from COVID-19. This chain connects TRBV3-1 (or the pseudogene TRBV3-2) to TRBJ2-1, with a tentative D call TRBD1 (6 bases). Sequences were obtained from PBMCs or T cells enriched from blood (not recorded which). As DNA, the CDR3 is TGTGCCAGCAGCCCTTCGGCAGGGGTCCCCTACAATGAGCAGTTCTTC. Protein sequence: CASSPSAGVPYNEQFF.